Given below is one T cell receptor (beta chain) in context. The sample comes from a study of blood T cell repertoires in COVID-19. Cohorts were determined from participant-reported clinical history. Germline CDR1 MGHRA, CDR2 YSYEKL. The CDR3 extends over 17 amino acids. Trimming stripped 2 bases from V and 10 bases from J, with 21 bases between. Data came from immunoSEQ multiplex PCR; TCRdb stores just in-frame clones and leaves some out. The sample has 200,000 to 250,000 clones, 87% seen once; the top ten hold 10% to 11%. The receptor was derived from a man younger than 40 who had recovered from COVID-19. This rearrangement joins TRBV4-1 to TRBJ1-6; D is perhaps TRBD1 (6 bases). Sequencing was done on a sample of PBMCs or T cells enriched from blood (not recorded which). The CDR3 protein is CASSQPTAYRVGSPLHF. In DNA, the CDR3 is TGCGCCAGCAGCCAACCAACGGCTTACAGGGTAGGATCACCCCTCCACTTT.